The clone carrying this TCR beta chain appeared once. Its antigen remains unidentified. These data are taken from a study of shared clonotypes between healthy human individuals. Overall study findings and caveats: Sorted-subset samples were not fully sequenced, rarefaction indicated.

Each sorted subset replicate got 200 ng genomic DNA, tens of thousands of genomes. Assay: immunoSEQ multiplex PCR; the TCRdb copy retains only in-frame clones and omits some. Of 700,000 to 950,000 clones listed, about 96% are singletons. This CDR3 spans 11 amino acids. The germline V and J ends were trimmed by 7 bases and 5 bases, with 11 bases remaining between them. Per germline, CDR1 SQVTM and CDR2 ANQGSEA. Naive-designated CD8 cells lacked CD45RO, were positively enriched for CCR7, and omitted terminally differentiated effector memory CD45RA+ cells. The study drew its donors from healthy HIV-negative adults without recent acute infections or vaccinations. All of the donors resided in Nashville, Tennessee, and each was a Caucasian adult.

The genes are TRBV29-1 and TRBJ1-1; possible D gene TRBD1, 6 bases. Sequenced input: naive CD8+ T cells sorted from blood. This clonotype was obtained from a man aged 25-45 years in good health. CDR3 amino acids: CSAGGQTEAFF. CDR3 sequence (DNA): TGCAGCGCCGGGGGGCAAACTGAAGCTTTCTTT. The entire variable domain, with the rest obtained from reference TRBV29-1 and TRBJ1-1, is as follows: SAVISQKPSRDICQRGTSLTIQCQVDSQVTMMFWYRQQPGQSLTLIATANQGSEATYESGFVIDKFPISRPNLTFSTLTVSNMSPEDSSIYLCSAGGQTEAFFGQGTRLTVV.